This T cell receptor (beta chain) is from a study of cytotoxic CD8 clonotypes in ibrutinib-treated CLL. Study-wide findings and caveats: Clonality showed a rise at ibrutinib response that reversed toward baseline at progression.

TCRdb keeps only in-frame clones here, not all; method: immunoSEQ multiplex PCR. The table shows over 30,000 clones, with about 70% occurring only once. Germline V lookup: CDR1 MNHEY, CDR2 SMNVEV (reference sequence). The CDR3 runs to 14 residues. V lost 3 bases to trimming and J lost 2 bases, with 5 bases between them. This clone showed up just a few times. Its cognate antigen is unknown. This receptor was obtained from a human donor with chronic lymphocytic leukemia. Sequences were derived from PBMCs, sampled at disease progression, from a patient treated with ibrutinib. The chain carries TRBV27 and TRBJ2-6; D ambiguous. Here the CDR3 DNA reads TGTGCCAGCAGTTTGGCGGCTGGGGCCAACGTCCTGACTTTC. It codes for CASSLAAGANVLTF. Looking up the rest from reference TRBV27 and TRBJ2-6 gives the full variable domain: EAQVTQNPRYLITVTGKKLTVTCSQNMNHEYMSWYRQDPGLGLRQIYYSMNVEVTDKGDVPEGYKVSRKEKRNFPLILESPSPNQTSLYFCASSLAAGANVLTFGAGSRLTVL.